This T cell receptor beta chain was profiled in a study of T-cell reconstitution after alpha-beta-depleted transplantation in children. This clonotype was counted a few times. Unique molecular identifiers featured in how the TCRbeta library was prepared. MiXCR, run by TCRdb on the PCR reads, gives a single entry per CDR3 protein. The table records about 480,000 distinct CDR3 sequences, roughly an eighth of them present only once. The source was PBMCs from the stem cell graft donor, collected from the stem cell graft. The TCR was taken from a human donor who donated a stem cell graft to a child with combined immunodeficiency.

CDR3 sequence: CASSYRGQSRDEQFF. The CDR3 coding sequence is TGTGCCAGCAGTTACCGGGGGCAGTCGAGGGATGAGCAGTTCTTC. The V and J genes are TRBV6-2 or TRBV6-3 and TRBJ2-1; D is tentatively TRBD1 or TRBD2 (6 bases each). CDR1 is MNHEY, CDR2 SVGEGT, per germline. This CDR3 has 15 amino acids. V was shortened by 2 bases and J by 8 bases, with 16 bases between the two germline ends.